This T cell receptor beta chain was identified during a study of shared clonotypes between healthy human individuals. At the level of the study: Three plates each covered CD4 naive and memory; CD8 naive two, CD8 memory one.

An assay was performed, and its level was deep. Per the study methods: Filtering differed for immunoSEQ, which gave only junction sequences without quality scores. Sequencing was performed with immunoSEQ multiplex PCR; in TCRdb, only in-frame clones are kept and a portion is missing. That table is the source of V, J and clone size, and D and trimming were worked out from the DNA. The sample contains over a million clones, about 80% of which appear only once. Study-level results: Clonotype sharing among donors was expected to depend on sequencing depth.

V lost 0 bases and J lost 1; bases outside the gene matches: 2. The CDR3 runs to 16 residues. The V gene's germline CDR1 is MGHRA and CDR2 YSYEKL. Worth noting for this clone: Its antigen is unidentified. This CDR3 is also generated by other DNA sequences in the sample.

Sample: memory CD4+ T cells sorted from blood. Subset defined: CD45RA-negative fraction. The J gene is TRBJ2-3, the V gene TRBV4-1, with 9 nucleotides matching TRBD2. The sequence derives from a man aged 18 to 35 in good health. This CDR3 is CASSQEAGGRTDTQYF. The CDR3 DNA reads as TGCGCCAGCAGCCAAGAAGCGGGGGGACGCACAGATACGCAGTATTTT.